This T cell receptor beta chain came from a study of prognosis after radiotherapy for stage I lung cancer. This clonotype showed up many times. The genomic DNA TCR beta CDR3 region underwent two rounds of multiplex PCR. Used in first-round PCR were primers specific to each TRBV and TRBJ gene. MiXCR, run by TCRdb on the multiplex PCR reads, gives a single entry per CDR3 protein. The data contain under 55,000 distinct CDR3 sequences, approximately 35% of them singletons. The CDR3 loop spans 15 amino acids. V lost 6 bases to trimming and J lost 4 bases; unmatched junction nucleotides: 8. CDR1 and CDR2 from the germline V gene are MNHNS and SASEGT.

The chain combines TRBV6-1 with TRBJ2-5; 10 bases are shared with TRBD2. The sample was PBMCs, taken before or after stereotactic body radiation therapy (not recorded which). This receptor was obtained from a donor over 45 with non-small cell lung cancer. The CDR3 is CASRPPPSGRETQYF. The CDR3 DNA reads TGTGCCAGCAGGCCCCCTCCTAGCGGGAGAGAGACCCAGTACTTC.